This T cell receptor beta chain was observed in a study of T cells in Graves' hyperthyroidism and ophthalmopathy. Per germline, CDR1 SEHNR and CDR2 FQNEAQ (reference sequence). V gave up 0 bases and J gave up 6 bases, with 6 bases separating them. CDR3 length: 12 residues. There were TCR beta CDR3 regions amplified from RNA transcripts. TCR CDR3 underwent first-round RT-PCR with the HTBI primer set. TCRdb processed the multiplex PCR reads anew with MiXCR; each CDR3 protein has one entry. This table has roughly 380,000 distinct CDR3 sequences, roughly 14% appearing once. Sequencing was carried out using blood. The rearrangement uses TRBV7-9 and TRBJ2-7; D is ambiguous. The receptor comes from an older woman with Graves' hyperthyroidism. CDR3 in DNA: TGTGCCAGCAGCTTAGCGCAGGTCGAGCAGTACTTC. Its protein is CASSLAQVEQYF.